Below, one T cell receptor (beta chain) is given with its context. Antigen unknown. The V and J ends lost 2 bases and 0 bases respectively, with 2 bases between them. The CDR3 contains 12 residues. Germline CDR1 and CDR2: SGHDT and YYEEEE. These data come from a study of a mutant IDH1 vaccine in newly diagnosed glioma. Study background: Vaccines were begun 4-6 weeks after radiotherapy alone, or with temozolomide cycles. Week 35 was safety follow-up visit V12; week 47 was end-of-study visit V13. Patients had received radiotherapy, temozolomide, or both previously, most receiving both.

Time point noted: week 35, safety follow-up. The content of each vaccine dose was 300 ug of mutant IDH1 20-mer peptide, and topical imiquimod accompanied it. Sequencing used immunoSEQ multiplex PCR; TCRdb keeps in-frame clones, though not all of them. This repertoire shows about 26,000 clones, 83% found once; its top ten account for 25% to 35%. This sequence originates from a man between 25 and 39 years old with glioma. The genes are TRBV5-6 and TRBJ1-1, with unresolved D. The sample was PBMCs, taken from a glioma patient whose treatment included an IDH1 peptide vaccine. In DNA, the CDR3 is TGTGCCAGCAGCTTCGTGAACACTGAAGCTTTCTTT. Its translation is CASSFVNTEAFF.